A single sample is the source of the 8 T cell receptor beta chains below, sequenced in a study of blood T cell repertoires in COVID-19. The repertoire was sequenced with immunoSEQ multiplex PCR; TCRdb's copy has only in-frame clones and lacks some. Of under 300,000 clones listed, around 90% are singletons. Sample: PBMCs or T cells enriched from blood (not recorded which). The receptors originated from a woman aged 40 to 49 who had been exposed to COVID-19.

This chain connects TRBV7-3 to TRBJ2-1; 9 bases match TRBD1. The CDR3 loop spans 15 amino acids. Germline CDR1 reads SGHTA; CDR2 reads FQGTGA. The J segment lost 6 bases and the V segment lost 5 bases, leaving 8 bases of the junction unmatched. This CDR3 is CASSAGTGRFNEQFF. CDR3 bases: TGTGCCAGCAGCGCAGGGACAGGGCGGTTCAATGAGCAGTTCTTC.

Only a few counts were recorded for this clone. The chain employs TRBV4-3 and TRBJ2-2; TRBD2 matches at 13 bases. Unmatched junction bases numbered 4, after V lost 3 bases and J lost 6 bases. This CDR3 region has 16 residues. Germline CDR1 LGHNA, CDR2 YSLEER. CDR3 sequence: CASSHRTSGSPGELFF. The DNA for the CDR3 is TGCGCCAGCAGCCATCGGACTAGCGGGAGCCCCGGGGAGCTGTTTTTT.

The genes are TRBV28 and TRBJ2-3; 7 positions match TRBD2. The J segment lost 4 bases and the V segment lost 4 bases, leaving 20 bases of the junction unmatched. The CDR3 is made up of 19 amino acids. CDR1 and CDR2 (germline): MDHEN, SYDVKM. The CDR3 loop is CASSSPPGRGLTSPDTQYF. The CDR3 bases are TGTGCCAGCAGTTCCCCGCCGGGGCGGGGACTAACAAGTCCAGATACGCAGTATTTT. The whole variable domain, remainder taken from reference TRBV28 and TRBJ2-3, is DVKVTQSSRYLVKRTGEKVFLECVQDMDHENMFWYRQDPGLGLRLIYFSYDVKMKEKGDIPEGYSVSREKKERFSLILESASTNQTSMYLCASSSPPGRGLTSPDTQYFGPGTRLTVL.

This chain connects TRBV27 to TRBJ1-6, with no clear D. Trimming left V 8 bases short and J 7 bases short, with 12 bases between. The CDR3 covers 13 residues. Germline V gene lookup returns CDR1 MNHEY and CDR2 SMNVEV (reference sequence). The CDR3 DNA reads TGTGCCAGCCAAAGGGAGGCCAATTCACCCCTCCACTTT. This translates into CASQREANSPLHF.

This chain connects TRBV28 to TRBJ2-4; 8 nucleotides line up with TRBD1. V lost 5 bases and J lost 3; bases outside the gene matches: 9. Germline V CDR1 and CDR2: MDHEN, SYDVKM. The CDR3 loop spans 16 amino acids. The CDR3: CASSPGQGPIKNIQYF. Written as DNA, the CDR3 is TGTGCCAGCAGTCCCGGACAGGGACCTATCAAAAACATTCAGTACTTC. Complete variable domain (other parts from reference TRBV28 and TRBJ2-4): DVKVTQSSRYLVKRTGEKVFLECVQDMDHENMFWYRQDPGLGLRLIYFSYDVKMKEKGDIPEGYSVSREKKERFSLILESASTNQTSMYLCASSPGQGPIKNIQYFGAGTRLSVL.

This clone was counted once. The genes are TRBV28 and TRBJ2-5, with 11 bases matching TRBD2. The length of the CDR3 is 16 residues. Trimming took 6 bases from V and 0 from J; bases not matched to a gene: 6. Germline CDR1 MDHEN, CDR2 SYDVKM. The DNA for the CDR3 is TGTGCCAGCAGCAACCTAGCGGGAGGTTACCAAGAGACCCAGTACTTC. This translates into CASSNLAGGYQETQYF. Based on the CDR3 plus reference TRBV28 and TRBJ2-5, the full variable domain is DVKVTQSSRYLVKRTGEKVFLECVQDMDHENMFWYRQDPGLGLRLIYFSYDVKMKEKGDIPEGYSVSREKKERFSLILESASTNQTSMYLCASSNLAGGYQETQYFGPGTRLLVL.

The chain carries TRBV27 and TRBJ1-1; weak D call: TRBD1 (5 bases). The germline gives CDR1 MNHEY, CDR2 SMNVEV (reference sequence). The ends were cut back, 5 bases at V and 3 bases at J, with 16 bases in the middle. This CDR3 has 15 residues. The CDR3 DNA follows: TGTGCCAGCAGTCCATCCCCGGGGGGGTACACTGAAGCTTTCTTT. As protein: CASSPSPGGYTEAFF.

This sequence joins TRBV9 and TRBJ1-6, with D hard to call. The V gene's germline CDR1 is SGDLS and CDR2 YYNGEE. CDR3 length: 16 amino acids. Deletions cut 0 bases from V and 4 bases from J, with 11 bases between. The CDR3 DNA follows: TGTGCCAGCAGCGTAGGTGACCCGGGGTATAATTCACCCCTCCACTTT. Protein: CASSVGDPGYNSPLHF.